The source of this T cell receptor (beta chain) is a study of T cell responses to AZD1222 COVID-19 vaccine. CDR3 length: 15 residues. CDR1 is MDHEN and CDR2 is SYDVKM in the germline V gene. With 7 bases clipped from V and 6 bases from J, the junction kept 10 bases outside the gene matches. Whole-study findings and limits: The reported proportion of spike-specific TCRs targeting unmutated variant regions was nearly half. Dominant CD4 TCR responses targeted spike regions 160-218 and 743-854.

The data were produced by immunoSEQ multiplex PCR, yet TCRdb's version contains in-frame clones alone and is incomplete. Of approximately 180,000 clones listed, roughly 91% were seen once; the top ten hold 25% to 30%. Concerning this clone: Its target is unknown.

The source of this sequence is an adult who received the AZD1222 COVID-19 vaccine. Sequenced here: peripheral blood, sampled 28 days after the second AZD1222 dose. The genes are TRBV28 and TRBJ2-3, with 10 bases matching TRBD2. The CDR3 DNA reads TGTGCCAGCACCCACGGGAGCGGGAGGGTTGATACGCAGTATTTT. Protein product: CASTHGSGRVDTQYF. The whole variable domain, filled in from reference TRBV28 and TRBJ2-3, reads DVKVTQSSRYLVKRTGEKVFLECVQDMDHENMFWYRQDPGLGLRLIYFSYDVKMKEKGDIPEGYSVSREKKERFSLILESASTNQTSMYLCASTHGSGRVDTQYFGPGTRLTVL.